The clone carrying this T cell receptor beta chain has ten or more counts. Its target is not known. CDR1 and CDR2 (germline): SGHTA, FQGNSA. After removal of 5 bases from V and 9 bases from J, the junction contained 12 bases not matched to a gene. This CDR3 region has 17 residues. The sample originates from a study of T cell repertoires in cytomegalovirus infection. Study-level information: Public TCR beta signatures indicated both CMV infection and matching HLA type.

TCRdb re-analysed the reads in MiXCR, keeping a single row per CDR3 protein. The sample records fewer than 350,000 distinct CDR3 sequences, roughly 17% being singletons. Study-level results: The study identified carriers of CMV plus the relevant HLA from cumulative public TCR beta family frequency. Ex vivo, HLA-C-restricted CMV-specific TCR beta clonotypes prevailed over the rest of the response.

J is TRBJ2-1 and V is TRBV7-2; TRBD2 matches at 14 bases. The sample consisted of PBMCs. The receptor was derived from a human donor in good health (CMV status not recorded). Some clones in this sample may be carry-over from other donors' samples. CDR3 protein: CASSLLPTSGGAGEQFF. DNA for the CDR3: TGTGCCAGCAGCCTACTACCGACTAGCGGGGGGGCCGGTGAGCAGTTCTTC.